The clone carrying this T cell receptor (beta chain) was seen only a few times. Its antigen remains unidentified. This sample was taken from a study of cytomegalovirus exposure and HLA in healthy donors. Every donor was a healthy person donating bone marrow. PCR amplification relied on 60 Vbeta primers (plus 13 Jbeta primers). Sequencing was performed with immunoSEQ multiplex PCR; in TCRdb, only in-frame clones are kept and a portion is missing. Among about 63,000 clones listed, 73% were seen once. Study results and limitations: Some V segments could not be told apart, so they were left out, TRBV6-2 and TRBV6-3 among them. In a later analysis, TCR beta V- and J-gene trimming showed a link to a missense DCLRE1C variant. No immune exposure information besides CMV serostatus was available.

The CDR3 loop spans 16 amino acids. Trimming pared 0 bases from V and 5 bases from J, leaving 16 bases between. Germline V CDR1 and CDR2: LGHNA, YNFKEQ. Sequencing input: PBMCs. The TCR comes from a man aged 45-65 years in good health and CMV-seronegative. The rearrangement joins TRBV4-2 to TRBJ1-1, with D possibly matching TRBD1 (6 bases). The CDR3 sequence is CASSQEWPGTRTEAFF. DNA for the CDR3: TGTGCCAGCAGCCAAGAATGGCCAGGGACAAGAACTGAAGCTTTCTTT.